One T cell receptor beta chain is described in this entry. Its cognate antigen is unknown. TCRdb re-called the 5' RACE reads; one entry per CDR3 protein, DNA not given. The table lists hundreds of thousands of distinct CDR3 sequences, with over 4% in the top ten. CDR1 is SGHAT, CDR2 FQNNGV, per germline. This CDR3 contains 18 residues. These data belong to a study of T cells expressing NK-cell markers. Study-level findings and limits: Once again these clonotypes came out on top in the CD3+CD56-NKG2C+ fraction of a few donors.

The sequence was collected from a man aged 18 to 69 in good health. Source material: blood T cells: a sorted CD56 or NKG2C T cell subset, CD4+ or CD8+ T cells, or bulk PBMC T cells (not recorded which). V usage is TRBV11-2 and J usage is TRBJ2-1. The CDR3 sequence: CASSLDRGEGKLYNEQFF.